This T cell receptor beta chain was captured by sequencing in a study of beta chain features in type 1 diabetes. Germline V CDR1 and CDR2: SGHVS, FQNEAQ. V lost 5 bases, J lost 3 bases, and 4 bases stayed unmatched. The CDR3 runs 14 residues. All of the isolated RNA was reverse transcribed, so expressed TCRB transcripts were sequenced. Naive, central memory and regulatory T cell samples averaged around 4 million immunoSEQ reads each. Using immunoSEQ multiplex PCR, the repertoire was profiled, and TCRdb retains in-frame clones only, with some absent. The table lists 450,000 to 550,000 clones, approximately 30% of them singletons. General observations from the study: There were fewer insertions and more deletions at the VDJ junctions of type 1 diabetes patients. Whether HLA type affects TCRB rearrangement stayed undetermined in the present work.

This clone was seen a few times. The target antigen is unknown. The chain carries TRBV7-8 and TRBJ1-1; TRBD1 aligns across 9 bases. This clonotype was obtained from a man in his late teens or twenties in good health. Material for sequencing was naive CD4+ T cells from blood. CDR3 DNA: TGTGCCAGCAGCCCACAGGGGGCCGACACTGAAGCTTTCTTT. It yields the protein CASSPQGADTEAFF.